This entry is about one T cell receptor beta chain. Per the authors' pipeline: Owing to the provision of junction-only sequences devoid of quality scores by immunoSEQ, filtering differed. The repertoire was sequenced with immunoSEQ multiplex PCR; TCRdb's copy has only in-frame clones and lacks some. V and J calls and clone size follow that table, whereas D and trimming were derived from the DNA. The sample has under 1,100,000 clones, approximately 78% seen once. The sample belongs to a study of shared clonotypes between healthy human individuals. Germline V lookup: CDR1 MGHRA, CDR2 YSYEKL. The CDR3 totals 15 residues. Trimming left V 1 base short and J 2 bases short, with 11 bases between.

Input material: memory CD4+ T cells from PBMCs. Subset noted: CD45RA-negative fraction. This sequence joins TRBV4-1 and TRBJ1-2, with D perhaps matching TRBD1 (5 bases). The receptor comes from a man aged 18-30 years in good health. Some clones in this sample may be carry-over from other donors' samples. The chain's CDR3 is CASSQASGTNYGYTF. The CDR3 DNA is TGCGCCAGCAGCCAAGCCTCGGGGACCAACTATGGCTACACCTTC.